These 22 T cell receptor beta chains were sequenced from one sample in a study of blood T cell repertoires in COVID-19. Libraries were prepared by immunoSEQ multiplex PCR; TCRdb keeps only in-frame clonotypes and omits some of them. The sample consists of approximately 210,000 clones, 82% of them appearing once. The sample comprised PBMCs or T cells enriched from blood (not recorded which). The receptors were gathered from a man in his forties or fifties who had recovered from COVID-19.

The chain joins TRBV19 to TRBJ2-1; weak D call: TRBD2 (5 bases). The CDR3 runs to 16 residues. Germline V gene data show CDR1 as LNHDA and CDR2 as SQIVND (reference sequence). V lost 6 bases and J 4 bases, leaving 19 bases between the germline ends. DNA of the CDR3: TGTGCCAGTAGCTCCCGCCGAGCGGACGCTTACAATGAGCAGTTCTTC. It codes for CASSSRRADAYNEQFF.

The V call is TRBV5-6, the J call TRBJ2-6; no firm D call. Between the trimmed V and J ends, which lost 4 bases and 4 bases, there was a span of 6 bases. The germline V gene has CDR1 SGHDT and CDR2 YYEEEE. The CDR3 runs 13 residues. The CDR3 is CASSIRGANVLTF. DNA of the CDR3: TGTGCCAGCAGCATCAGGGGGGCCAACGTCCTGACTTTC.

This sequence joins TRBV2 and TRBJ2-5; TRBD1 matches 7 bases. V shed 10 bases and J 4 bases; nucleotides not matched to a gene: 12. CDR3 size: 14 residues. The V gene's germline CDR1 is SNHLY and CDR2 FYNNEI. CDR3 amino acids: CAIPKRGHGETQYF. The CDR3 DNA reads TGTGCCATCCCCAAGAGGGGGCATGGAGAGACCCAGTACTTC. The full variable domain, completed using reference TRBV2 and TRBJ2-5, is EPEVTQTPSHQVTQMGQEVILRCVPISNHLYFYWYRQILGQKVEFLVSFYNNEISEKSEIFDDQFSVERPDGSNFTLKIRSTKLEDSAMYFCAIPKRGHGETQYFGPGTRLLVL.

V usage is TRBV27 and J usage is TRBJ1-6; a possible D gene is TRBD1 (6 bases). This CDR3 spans 14 amino acids. Germline V gene data show CDR1 as MNHEY and CDR2 as SMNVEV (reference sequence). V was trimmed by 5 bases and J by 18 bases, leaving 23 bases between them. Here the CDR3 reads CASSPTYGTPQDHF. CDR3 coding DNA: TGTGCCAGCAGTCCAACCTACGGGACACCTCAAGACCACTTT.

The V gene is TRBV4-3, the J gene TRBJ1-1, with D perhaps matching TRBD1 (5 bases). This CDR3 spans 14 amino acids. The germline V gene encodes CDR1 LGHNA and CDR2 YSLEER. The germline V and J ends were trimmed by 1 base and 1 base, with 7 bases remaining between them. CDR3 bases: TGCGCCAGCAGCCAAGTAACAGGGAACACTGAAGCTTTCTTT. This sequence encodes CASSQVTGNTEAFF.

The chain is built from TRBV9 and TRBJ1-4, with D unresolved. The CDR3 extends over 12 amino acids. V shed 4 bases and J shed 9 bases, with 10 bases lying between them. Germline loops: CDR1 SGDLS, CDR2 YYNGEE. CDR3 amino acids: CASSPPSQKLFF. CDR3 DNA sequence: TGTGCCAGCAGCCCCCCCTCCCAAAAACTGTTTTTT.

The CDR3, as DNA: TGTGCCAGCAGTGAAGCGCTTACGCGGGGTGTCGTCTACGAGCAGTACTTC. It encodes CASSEALTRGVVYEQYF. The rearrangement uses TRBV6-1 and TRBJ2-7; a weak D match, TRBD2 (6 bases). The CDR3 is 17 residues long. V was shortened by 0 bases and J by 3 bases, with 18 bases between the two germline ends. From germline, CDR1 is MNHNS and CDR2 SASEGT.

This chain links TRBV11-1 with TRBJ2-7, with 7 bases fitting TRBD1. The CDR3 runs 15 residues. The trim removed 5 bases at V and 3 bases at J, leaving 10 bases unmatched. Per germline, CDR1 SGHAT and CDR2 FQDESV (reference sequence). The CDR3 reads CASSHGQAGVYEQYF. DNA of the CDR3: TGTGCCAGCAGCCACGGACAGGCCGGGGTCTACGAGCAGTACTTC.

This chain uses TRBV18 with TRBJ1-2; TRBD1 matches 7 bases. Germline V lookup: CDR1 KGHSH, CDR2 LQKENI. The length of the CDR3 is 12 residues. V lost 8 bases, J lost 6 bases, and 6 bases stayed unmatched. For the CDR3, the DNA is TGTGCCAGCCGAACAGGGGTCGATGGCTACACCTTC. It is translated as CASRTGVDGYTF. Full variable domain (remainder filled in from reference TRBV18 and TRBJ1-2): NAGVMQNPRHLVRRRGQEARLRCSPMKGHSHVYWYRQLPEEGLKFMVYLQKENIIDESGMPKERFSAEFPKEGPSILRIQQVVRGDSAAYFCASRTGVDGYTFGSGTRLTVV.

This clone was recorded a few times. CDR3 nucleotides: TGTGCCACCAGTGGAGGTACAGGGGGCTTCCAGCCCCAGCATTTT. Its protein product is CATSGGTGGFQPQHF. This chain joins TRBV24-1 and TRBJ1-5; TRBD1 aligns across 9 bases. This CDR3 has 15 amino acids. J gave up 7 bases and V 5 bases, and 8 bases lay outside the gene matches. CDR1 and CDR2 from the germline V gene are KGHDR and SFDVKD.

The chain joins TRBV4-2 to TRBJ2-7; D remains ambiguous. This CDR3 is 13 amino acids long. The germline V gene encodes CDR1 LGHNA and CDR2 YNFKEQ. V was pared by 1 base and J by 0 bases, with 4 bases between. CDR3: CASSQVGSYEQYF. As DNA, the CDR3 is TGTGCCAGCAGCCAAGTCGGCTCCTACGAGCAGTACTTC.

This clone was recorded only once. The chain uses TRBV28 and TRBJ1-1; possible D gene TRBD1, 6 bases. The V and J ends lost 4 bases and 1 base respectively, with 13 bases between them. The CDR3 covers 15 residues. The germline V gene encodes CDR1 MDHEN and CDR2 SYDVKM. This CDR3 reads CASSSRQVQNTEAFF. CDR3 DNA: TGTGCCAGCAGTTCTCGACAGGTCCAGAACACTGAAGCTTTCTTT.

The gene calls are TRBV27 and TRBJ2-1, with a weak D call TRBD2 (5 bases). The V end was cut by 0 bases, the J end by 8 bases, with 17 bases between. The CDR3 extends over 16 amino acids. CDR1 and CDR2 from the germline V gene are MNHEY and SMNVEV (reference sequence). CDR3 sequence: CASSLSLSTSSDEQFF. The CDR3 nucleotides read TGTGCCAGCAGTTTATCCCTGTCTACTAGTTCCGATGAGCAGTTCTTC.

V is TRBV7-9 and J is TRBJ1-4; 8 nucleotides line up with TRBD1. Per the germline V gene, CDR1 is SEHNR and CDR2 is FQNEAQ (reference sequence). V lost 3 bases to trimming and J lost 8 bases; unmatched junction nucleotides: 11. There are 16 residues in the CDR3. CDR3 loop: CASSFLPGQDKEKLFF. The CDR3 nucleotides are TGTGCCAGCAGCTTCCTACCGGGACAGGACAAGGAAAAACTGTTTTTT.

CDR3 coding DNA: TGTGCCAGCAACCTACCGCACAGGGGGGGTTCACCCCTCCACTTT. Residues: CASNLPHRGGSPLHF. This chain links TRBV28 with TRBJ1-6; 8 nucleotides line up with TRBD1. The length of the CDR3 is 15 residues. V dropped 7 bases and J dropped 9; count of bases not matched to a gene: 11. CDR1 is MDHEN and CDR2 is SYDVKM in the germline V gene.

This clone was seen a handful of times. The V gene is TRBV13, the J gene TRBJ2-2, with D uncertain. The CDR3 has 14 amino acids. The V gene's germline CDR1 is PRHDT and CDR2 FYEKMQ (reference sequence). V gave up 6 bases and J gave up 5 bases, with 13 bases separating them. The CDR3 region is CASSSRRGTGELFF. CDR3 DNA sequence: TGTGCCAGCAGTTCTAGGAGAGGAACCGGGGAGCTGTTTTTT.

The rearrangement uses TRBV4-3 and TRBJ2-1; 7 bases align to TRBD1. The CDR3 sequence is 16 residues long. With V trimmed by 3 bases and J by 7 bases, 12 bases remained unmatched. The germline V gene has CDR1 LGHNA and CDR2 YSLEER. The CDR3 DNA follows: TGCGCCAGCAGCCACGAAATCAGACAGGGTTGGAATGAGCAGTTCTTC. This encodes CASSHEIRQGWNEQFF.

The J gene is TRBJ1-1, the V gene TRBV7-2; D might be TRBD1 (6 bases). The V end lost 5 bases, the J end lost 8 bases, and 15 bases lay between the germline ends. The CDR3 consists of 13 residues. CDR1 is SGHTA and CDR2 is FQGNSA in the germline V gene. The CDR3 coding sequence is TGTGCCAGCAGCGCGACGCTACAGGGAGAAGCTTTCTTT. Translation: CASSATLQGEAFF.

The V gene is TRBV5-4, the J gene TRBJ2-5, with D tentatively TRBD2 (5 bases). CDR1 and CDR2 (germline): SGHNT, YYREEE (reference sequence). V shed 0 bases and J shed 2 bases, with 11 bases lying between them. The length of the CDR3 is 15 residues. CDR3: CASSLAKLGQETQYF. The CDR3 DNA reads TGTGCCAGCAGCTTGGCCAAACTAGGACAAGAGACCCAGTACTTC.

This clone has ten or more counts. CDR3 DNA sequence: TGTGCCTGGAGTGTAGGTAGCGGGGGCAACAATGAGCAGTTCTTC. Translating it yields CAWSVGSGGNNEQFF. The chain uses TRBV30 and TRBJ2-1, with TRBD2 identical over 9 bases. The length of the CDR3 is 15 residues. Germline CDR1 and CDR2: GTSNPN and SVGIG (reference sequence). The trim removed 0 bases at V and 5 bases at J, leaving 5 bases unmatched.

The chain is built from TRBV5-6 and TRBJ2-5, with D hard to call. CDR1 is SGHDT and CDR2 is YYEEEE in the germline V gene. The CDR3 sequence is 11 residues long. V lost 4 bases and J 5 bases, leaving 6 bases between the germline ends. The CDR3 DNA sequence: TGTGCCAGCAGCAGCTCGGAGACCCAGTACTTC. This codes for CASSSSETQYF.

The chain joins TRBV7-6 to TRBJ2-7; 8 bases are shared with TRBD2. CDR1 is SGHVS, CDR2 FNYEAQ, per germline. After removal of 6 bases from V and 7 bases from J, the junction contained 11 bases not matched to a gene. The CDR3 has 14 amino acids. In DNA form, the CDR3 reads TGTGCCAGCAGTTCCGGGACTAGTCCCGTGGAGCAGTACTTC. Translating gives CASSSGTSPVEQYF.